These T cell receptor beta chains were read from a single sample in a study of beta chain features in type 1 diabetes. The method was immunoSEQ multiplex PCR; TCRdb's version includes in-frame clones alone and lacks a portion of them. Among about 410,000 clones listed, roughly 14% were seen once. Specimen: naive CD4+ T cells from blood. The receptors here all came from a man aged 25-45 years in good health. CDR3s include the opening cysteine and the closing phenylalanine or tryptophan. Fields, in order: D gene, J gene, clone size, V gene, CDR3 protein, CDR3 DNA. The D gene is left open where the match is weak. Clone size is given for some rows only: seen once, a few or many times, or a class if the clone is expanded.

d_gene: -
j_gene: TRBJ1-4
abundance: -
v_gene: TRBV14
CDR3aa: CASSMWQGTNEKLFF
CDR3nt: TGTGCCAGCAGCATGTGGCAGGGAACTAATGAAAAACTGTTTTTT

d_gene: -
j_gene: TRBJ1-6
abundance: few
v_gene: TRBV5-1
CDR3aa: CAIIMRTDSGSPLHF
CDR3nt: TGCGCCATCATAATGCGGACGGATTCAGGCTCACCCCTCCACTTT

d_gene: -
j_gene: TRBJ2-1
abundance: few
v_gene: TRBV9
CDR3aa: CASSVAVRTNRDNEQFF
CDR3nt: TGTGCCAGCAGCGTAGCGGTCAGGACAAATAGGGACAATGAGCAGTTCTTC

d_gene: TRBD1
j_gene: TRBJ2-4
abundance: -
v_gene: TRBV19
CDR3aa: CASDRGGGNIQYF
CDR3nt: TGTGCCAGTGACAGGGGCGGTGGTAACATTCAGTACTTC

d_gene: -
j_gene: TRBJ1-1
abundance: -
v_gene: TRBV7-2
CDR3aa: CASSLDRLNTEAFF
CDR3nt: TGTGCCAGCAGCTTGGACAGACTGAACACTGAAGCTTTCTTT

d_gene: -
j_gene: TRBJ2-7
abundance: few
v_gene: TRBV1
CDR3aa: CTSSLTRTSGGSYEQYF
CDR3nt: TGCACCAGCAGCCTTACCAGGACTAGCGGGGGGTCCTACGAGCAGTACTTC

d_gene: -
j_gene: TRBJ2-1
abundance: few
v_gene: TRBV2
CDR3aa: CASSGVVGEQFF
CDR3nt: TGTGCCAGCAGTGGGGTGGTGGGTGAGCAGTTCTTC

d_gene: -
j_gene: TRBJ1-1
abundance: few
v_gene: TRBV4-3
CDR3aa: CASSQESFSYGGEAFF
CDR3nt: TGCGCCAGCAGCCAAGAAAGTTTTAGTTATGGGGGTGAAGCTTTCTTT

d_gene: TRBD2
j_gene: TRBJ2-2
abundance: -
v_gene: TRBV5-1
CDR3aa: CASSQAGADTGELFF
CDR3nt: TGCGCCAGCAGCCAAGCGGGAGCGGACACCGGGGAGCTGTTTTTT

d_gene: -
j_gene: TRBJ2-1
abundance: few
v_gene: TRBV7-2
CDR3aa: CASSPSSYNEQFF
CDR3nt: TGTGCCAGCAGCCCATCCTCCTACAATGAGCAGTTCTTC

d_gene: TRBD2
j_gene: TRBJ2-1
abundance: few
v_gene: TRBV7-2
CDR3aa: CASSFRLAGVSYNEQFF
CDR3nt: TGTGCCAGCAGCTTCCGACTAGCGGGAGTTTCCTACAATGAGCAGTTCTTC

d_gene: TRBD1
j_gene: TRBJ2-1
abundance: few
v_gene: TRBV12-5
CDR3aa: CASGAMGQTEQFF
CDR3nt: TGTGCTAGTGGTGCCATGGGACAGACAGAGCAGTTCTTC

d_gene: -
j_gene: TRBJ1-1
abundance: few
v_gene: TRBV4-3
CDR3aa: CASSQVSGVPEAFF
CDR3nt: TGCGCCAGCAGCCAAGTATCCGGGGTCCCTGAAGCTTTCTTT

d_gene: -
j_gene: TRBJ2-3
abundance: few
v_gene: TRBV7-9
CDR3aa: CASSLRGVGITDTQYF
CDR3nt: TGTGCCAGCAGCTTACGCGGGGTGGGAATCACAGATACGCAGTATTTT

d_gene: -
j_gene: TRBJ1-2
abundance: -
v_gene: TRBV30
CDR3aa: CAWRGRLSGYGYTF
CDR3nt: TGTGCCTGGAGGGGCAGGCTCTCTGGCTATGGCTACACCTTC

d_gene: -
j_gene: TRBJ2-3
abundance: few
v_gene: TRBV14
CDR3aa: CASSQGLPPTDTQYF
CDR3nt: TGTGCCAGCAGCCAGGGACTTCCACCCACAGATACGCAGTATTTT

d_gene: -
j_gene: TRBJ1-3
abundance: -
v_gene: TRBV30
CDR3aa: CAWSREFVGNTIYF
CDR3nt: TGTGCCTGGAGTAGGGAGTTCGTCGGAAACACCATATATTTT

d_gene: -
j_gene: TRBJ2-3
abundance: -
v_gene: TRBV7-9
CDR3aa: CASSLGRSTDTQYF
CDR3nt: TGTGCCAGCAGCTTAGGACGGAGCACAGATACGCAGTATTTT

d_gene: TRBD2
j_gene: TRBJ2-1
abundance: -
v_gene: TRBV19
CDR3aa: CASSLLAGGINEQFF
CDR3nt: TGTGCCAGTAGTCTACTAGCGGGAGGTATAAATGAGCAGTTCTTC

d_gene: -
j_gene: TRBJ1-6
abundance: few
v_gene: TRBV7-9
CDR3aa: CASGQGLYNSPLHF
CDR3nt: TGTGCCAGCGGGCAGGGCCTCTATAATTCACCCCTCCACTTT

d_gene: -
j_gene: TRBJ1-4
abundance: -
v_gene: TRBV9
CDR3aa: CASSPGRGKLFF
CDR3nt: TGTGCCAGCAGCCCCGGGAGAGGAAAACTGTTTTTT

d_gene: -
j_gene: TRBJ2-1
abundance: -
v_gene: TRBV30
CDR3aa: CARASRDQKQFF
CDR3nt: TGTGCCCGGGCCTCTCGAGACCAAAAGCAGTTCTTC

d_gene: -
j_gene: TRBJ2-5
abundance: -
v_gene: TRBV15
CDR3aa: CATSRGLAQETQYF
CDR3nt: TGTGCCACCAGCAGAGGGCTAGCGCAAGAGACCCAGTACTTC

d_gene: TRBD2
j_gene: TRBJ2-1
abundance: -
v_gene: TRBV5-4
CDR3aa: CASSLAVAGDGEQFF
CDR3nt: TGTGCCAGCAGCTTGGCAGTAGCGGGAGACGGTGAGCAGTTCTTC

d_gene: -
j_gene: TRBJ2-3
abundance: -
v_gene: TRBV9
CDR3aa: CASSVGGTADTQYF
CDR3nt: TGTGCCAGCAGCGTGGGGGGTACGGCAGATACGCAGTATTTT

d_gene: TRBD1
j_gene: TRBJ2-5
abundance: few
v_gene: TRBV2
CDR3aa: CASRDGQGSGTQYF
CDR3nt: TGTGCCAGCAGGGACGGACAGGGGTCAGGGACCCAGTACTTC

d_gene: -
j_gene: TRBJ1-4
abundance: few
v_gene: TRBV6-6
CDR3aa: CASSYRDGEKLFF
CDR3nt: TGTGCCAGCAGTTATCGGGATGGGGAAAAACTGTTTTTT

d_gene: TRBD1
j_gene: TRBJ2-3
abundance: -
v_gene: TRBV7-2
CDR3aa: CASSLMGTVADTQYF
CDR3nt: TGTGCCAGCAGCTTAATGGGGACAGTAGCAGATACGCAGTATTTT

d_gene: TRBD2
j_gene: TRBJ2-3
abundance: -
v_gene: TRBV14
CDR3aa: CASSQSISAGGFTDTQYF
CDR3nt: TGTGCCAGCAGCCAATCTATATCCGCGGGGGGATTCACAGATACGCAGTATTTT

d_gene: -
j_gene: TRBJ2-3
abundance: once
v_gene: TRBV25-1
CDR3aa: CASSELGSTDTQYF
CDR3nt: TGTGCCAGCAGTGAATTGGGGAGCACAGATACGCAGTATTTT

d_gene: -
j_gene: TRBJ2-1
abundance: few
v_gene: TRBV5-4
CDR3aa: CASSQPRQGVGGGSNEQFF
CDR3nt: TGTGCCAGCAGCCAACCTAGACAGGGAGTTGGCGGAGGGTCCAATGAGCAGTTCTTC

d_gene: -
j_gene: TRBJ1-1
abundance: -
v_gene: TRBV30
CDR3aa: CAWRDGSDTEAFF
CDR3nt: TGTGCCTGGAGGGACGGGAGCGACACTGAAGCTTTCTTT

d_gene: TRBD2
j_gene: TRBJ2-1
abundance: few
v_gene: TRBV7-2
CDR3aa: CASSYERTRHEQFF
CDR3nt: TGTGCCAGCAGCTATGAGCGGACTAGGCATGAGCAGTTCTTC